This is a list of T cell receptor beta chains from one sample in a study of PD-1 blockade in classical Hodgkin lymphoma. TCRdb keeps only in-frame clones here, not all; method: immunoSEQ multiplex PCR. The data hold around 53,000 clones, with about 75% observed a single time. The sample was peripheral blood mononuclear cells (PBMCs), taken before the fourth cycle of nivolumab. The receptors here all came from a human donor with classical Hodgkin lymphoma. Both conserved end residues are part of each CDR3. A D gene is named only where the DNA matches it firmly. Clone size, where shown, is once, few, many, or a class for clones that have expanded.

J gene: TRBJ2-1; D gene: TRBD2; clone size: .; V gene: TRBV7-6; CDR3 length: 16; CDR3 protein: CASTPPGSGSSTQQFF; CDR3 DNA: TGTGCCAGCACCCCCCCGGGTAGCGGGAGTTCCACTCAGCAGTTCTTC
J gene: TRBJ2-1; D gene: TRBD2; clone size: many; V gene: TRBV11-3; CDR3 length: 16; CDR3 protein: CASSARGTSGLNEQFF; CDR3 DNA: TGTGCCAGCAGCGCACGGGGGACTAGTGGTTTAAATGAGCAGTTCTTC
J gene: TRBJ2-5; D gene: TRBD2; clone size: few; V gene: TRBV5-1; CDR3 length: 16; CDR3 protein: CASSHGTSGILETQYF; CDR3 DNA: TGCGCCAGCAGCCACGGGACTAGCGGGATCCTAGAGACCCAGTACTTC
J gene: TRBJ1-5; D gene: .; clone size: once; V gene: TRBV19; CDR3 length: 17; CDR3 protein: CASSTLSDSYSNQPQHF; CDR3 DNA: TGTGCCAGTAGTACTCTCTCAGACAGCTATAGCAATCAGCCCCAGCATTTT
J gene: TRBJ2-7; D gene: .; clone size: .; V gene: TRBV6-5; CDR3 length: 15; CDR3 protein: CASSYGGALSYEQYF; CDR3 DNA: TGTGCCAGCAGTTACGGAGGAGCGCTCTCCTACGAGCAGTACTTC
J gene: TRBJ2-2; D gene: .; clone size: .; V gene: TRBV7-2; CDR3 length: 13; CDR3 protein: CASSFVEAGELFF; CDR3 DNA: TGTGCCAGCAGCTTCGTCGAGGCCGGGGAGCTGTTTTTT
J gene: TRBJ2-1; D gene: .; clone size: .; V gene: TRBV5-4; CDR3 length: 15; CDR3 protein: CASRRGAGDVNEQFF; CDR3 DNA: TGTGCCAGCAGACGGGGGGCGGGAGACGTCAATGAGCAGTTCTTC
J gene: TRBJ2-2; D gene: .; clone size: .; V gene: TRBV12-5; CDR3 length: 14; CDR3 protein: CASGLVPWPGELFF; CDR3 DNA: TGTGCTAGTGGTTTGGTACCGTGGCCCGGGGAGCTGTTTTTT
J gene: TRBJ1-5; D gene: .; clone size: .; V gene: TRBV9; CDR3 length: 15; CDR3 protein: CASSVEGNNNQPQHF; CDR3 DNA: TGTGCCAGCAGCGTAGAGGGGAATAACAATCAGCCCCAGCATTTT
J gene: TRBJ1-1; D gene: .; clone size: once; V gene: TRBV2; CDR3 length: 12; CDR3 protein: CASSDPFSEAFF; CDR3 DNA: TGTGCCAGCAGTGACCCGTTTAGTGAAGCTTTCTTT
J gene: TRBJ2-1; D gene: .; clone size: few; V gene: TRBV2; CDR3 length: 10; CDR3 protein: CASGGNEQFF; CDR3 DNA: TGTGCCAGCGGGGGCAATGAGCAGTTCTTC
J gene: TRBJ1-5; D gene: .; clone size: .; V gene: TRBV6-6; CDR3 length: 13; CDR3 protein: CASKRQSNQPQHF; CDR3 DNA: TGTGCCAGCAAACGACAAAGCAATCAGCCCCAGCATTTT
J gene: TRBJ2-7; D gene: .; clone size: .; V gene: TRBV9; CDR3 length: 14; CDR3 protein: CASSPPGGSREQYF; CDR3 DNA: TGTGCCAGCAGCCCGCCGGGTGGTAGCAGGGAGCAGTACTTC
J gene: TRBJ2-1; D gene: .; clone size: .; V gene: TRBV11-2; CDR3 length: 16; CDR3 protein: CASTFTRSSVQDEQFF; CDR3 DNA: TGTGCCAGCACCTTCACTCGGTCTAGCGTCCAGGATGAGCAGTTCTTC
J gene: TRBJ1-5; D gene: .; clone size: .; V gene: TRBV28; CDR3 length: 15; CDR3 protein: CASSFTSSSNQPQHF; CDR3 DNA: TGTGCCAGCAGTTTTACTTCTTCGAGCAATCAGCCCCAGCATTTT
J gene: TRBJ1-1; D gene: .; clone size: many; V gene: TRBV9; CDR3 length: 13; CDR3 protein: CASSVADNTEAFF; CDR3 DNA: TGTGCCAGCAGCGTCGCCGATAACACTGAAGCTTTCTTT
J gene: TRBJ1-4; D gene: .; clone size: .; V gene: TRBV6-6; CDR3 length: 14; CDR3 protein: CASTNLPNNEKLFF; CDR3 DNA: TGTGCCAGCACCAATCTCCCCAATAATGAAAAACTGTTTTTT
J gene: TRBJ1-3; D gene: .; clone size: .; V gene: TRBV18; CDR3 length: 15; CDR3 protein: CASSLGRLSGNTIYF; CDR3 DNA: TGTGCCAGCTCCCTAGGACGGCTCTCTGGAAACACCATATATTTT
J gene: TRBJ2-5; D gene: TRBD1; clone size: .; V gene: TRBV19; CDR3 length: 14; CDR3 protein: CASSIEGTGGTQYF; CDR3 DNA: TGTGCCAGTAGTATTGAAGGGACAGGGGGGACCCAGTACTTC
J gene: TRBJ1-2; D gene: .; clone size: many; V gene: TRBV6-5; CDR3 length: 13; CDR3 protein: CASSRLGDYGYTF; CDR3 DNA: TGTGCCAGCAGTCGACTGGGAGACTATGGCTACACCTTC
J gene: TRBJ2-7; D gene: .; clone size: .; V gene: TRBV5-1; CDR3 length: 14; CDR3 protein: CASSLGYGAGEQYF; CDR3 DNA: TGCGCCAGCAGCCTCGGCTATGGGGCGGGCGAGCAGTACTTC
J gene: TRBJ1-1; D gene: TRBD1; clone size: .; V gene: TRBV7-9; CDR3 length: 13; CDR3 protein: CASRTGSNTEAFF; CDR3 DNA: TGTGCCAGCCGGACAGGATCGAACACTGAAGCTTTCTTT
J gene: TRBJ1-1; D gene: .; clone size: once; V gene: TRBV19; CDR3 length: 14; CDR3 protein: CASSTQWTDTEAFF; CDR3 DNA: TGTGCCAGTAGTACCCAGTGGACGGACACTGAAGCTTTCTTT
J gene: TRBJ2-6; D gene: .; clone size: .; V gene: TRBV4-3; CDR3 length: 16; CDR3 protein: CASSQGFLSGANVLTF; CDR3 DNA: TGCGCCAGCAGCCAAGGTTTCCTCTCTGGGGCCAACGTCCTGACTTTC
J gene: TRBJ2-1; D gene: .; clone size: .; V gene: TRBV28; CDR3 length: 12; CDR3 protein: CASSLRGDEQFF; CDR3 DNA: TGTGCCAGCAGTTTACGGGGTGATGAGCAGTTCTTC
J gene: TRBJ2-3; D gene: TRBD2; clone size: .; V gene: TRBV5-1; CDR3 length: 17; CDR3 protein: CASSSLLAGGRTDTQYF; CDR3 DNA: TGCGCCAGCAGCTCCCTCCTAGCGGGAGGACGCACAGATACGCAGTATTTT
J gene: TRBJ2-1; D gene: TRBD1; clone size: .; V gene: TRBV7-2; CDR3 length: 15; CDR3 protein: CASSAGQGADNEQFF; CDR3 DNA: TGTGCCAGCAGCGCAGGACAGGGGGCTGACAATGAGCAGTTCTTC
J gene: TRBJ1-2; D gene: .; clone size: .; V gene: TRBV10-3; CDR3 length: 13; CDR3 protein: CAISVGRGEGYTF; CDR3 DNA: TGTGCCATCAGTGTAGGCAGGGGAGAAGGCTACACCTTC
J gene: TRBJ2-7; D gene: .; clone size: .; V gene: TRBV5-1; CDR3 length: 11; CDR3 protein: CASSFGFEQYF; CDR3 DNA: TGCGCCAGCAGCTTTGGTTTCGAGCAGTACTTC
J gene: TRBJ1-1; D gene: .; clone size: .; V gene: TRBV28; CDR3 length: 16; CDR3 protein: CASSDFGRGGDTEAFF; CDR3 DNA: TGTGCCAGTTCAGATTTCGGCCGGGGTGGGGACACTGAAGCTTTCTTT
J gene: TRBJ1-1; D gene: .; clone size: .; V gene: TRBV11-2; CDR3 length: 14; CDR3 protein: CASSLARASTEAFF; CDR3 DNA: TGTGCCAGCAGCTTAGCCAGGGCCAGCACTGAAGCTTTCTTT
J gene: TRBJ2-5; D gene: .; clone size: .; V gene: TRBV7-2; CDR3 length: 13; CDR3 protein: CASSLVNQETQYF; CDR3 DNA: TGTGCCAGCAGCTTAGTGAACCAAGAGACCCAGTACTTC
J gene: TRBJ2-1; D gene: .; clone size: .; V gene: TRBV10-3; CDR3 length: 17; CDR3 protein: CAISEFATGGLLTEQFF; CDR3 DNA: TGTGCCATCAGTGAGTTCGCGACAGGCGGATTATTAACTGAGCAGTTCTTC
J gene: TRBJ1-1; D gene: .; clone size: few; V gene: TRBV29-1; CDR3 length: 13; CDR3 protein: CSVGSGGATEAFF; CDR3 DNA: TGCAGCGTTGGGTCGGGGGGCGCAACTGAAGCTTTCTTT
J gene: TRBJ1-3; D gene: .; clone size: .; V gene: TRBV6-5; CDR3 length: 14; CDR3 protein: CASSLIGSGNTIYF; CDR3 DNA: TGTGCCAGCAGTCTGATTGGCTCTGGAAACACCATATATTTT
J gene: TRBJ1-1; D gene: .; clone size: .; V gene: TRBV28; CDR3 length: 14; CDR3 protein: CASSWAGDYTEAFF; CDR3 DNA: TGTGCCAGCAGTTGGGCAGGGGACTACACTGAAGCTTTCTTT
J gene: TRBJ2-4; D gene: .; clone size: .; V gene: TRBV13; CDR3 length: 14; CDR3 protein: CASSLRGYKNIQYF; CDR3 DNA: TGTGCCAGCAGCTTAAGGGGGTACAAAAACATTCAGTACTTC
J gene: TRBJ2-1; D gene: .; clone size: .; V gene: TRBV6-5; CDR3 length: 14; CDR3 protein: CASSLLGVGNEQFF; CDR3 DNA: TGTGCCAGCAGCCTACTCGGAGTAGGCAATGAGCAGTTCTTC
J gene: TRBJ1-2; D gene: .; clone size: .; V gene: TRBV27; CDR3 length: 15; CDR3 protein: CASSLGPQSSYGYTF; CDR3 DNA: TGTGCCAGCAGTTTGGGGCCGCAATCCTCCTATGGCTACACCTTC
J gene: TRBJ1-1; D gene: .; clone size: few; V gene: TRBV4-1; CDR3 length: 11; CDR3 protein: CASSQGRKAFF; CDR3 DNA: TGCGCCAGCAGCCAAGGACGCAAGGCTTTCTTT
J gene: TRBJ2-4; D gene: .; clone size: once; V gene: TRBV6-6; CDR3 length: 15; CDR3 protein: CASHRGSGAKNIQYF; CDR3 DNA: TGTGCCAGCCATCGGGGGTCGGGGGCCAAAAACATTCAGTACTTC
J gene: TRBJ2-4; D gene: TRBD2; clone size: .; V gene: TRBV6-5; CDR3 length: 15; CDR3 protein: CASSYGLAGGGIQYF; CDR3 DNA: TGTGCCAGCAGTTACGGACTAGCGGGAGGTGGCATTCAGTACTTC
J gene: TRBJ2-6; D gene: TRBD2; clone size: .; V gene: TRBV5-1; CDR3 length: 19; CDR3 protein: CASSPHWTSGRAGANVLTF; CDR3 DNA: TGCGCCAGCAGCCCCCACTGGACTAGCGGGAGGGCTGGGGCCAACGTCCTGACTTTC
J gene: TRBJ2-1; D gene: .; clone size: few; V gene: TRBV6-5; CDR3 length: 16; CDR3 protein: CASSYLPPPLYNEQFF; CDR3 DNA: TGTGCCAGCAGTTATCTTCCCCCACCCCTTTACAATGAGCAGTTCTTC
J gene: TRBJ2-1; D gene: .; clone size: .; V gene: TRBV28; CDR3 length: 14; CDR3 protein: CASSLLGIANEQFF; CDR3 DNA: TGTGCCAGCAGTTTACTCGGGATAGCAAATGAGCAGTTCTTC
J gene: TRBJ2-7; D gene: TRBD2; clone size: .; V gene: TRBV4-3; CDR3 length: 21; CDR3 protein: CASSHPCQREGMSNGFHEQYF; CDR3 DNA: TGCGCCAGCAGCCACCCTTGCCAGCGGGAGGGAATGAGTAATGGGTTCCACGAGCAGTACTTC
J gene: TRBJ2-3; D gene: .; clone size: .; V gene: TRBV6-1; CDR3 length: 15; CDR3 protein: CASSELRRSTDTQYF; CDR3 DNA: TGTGCCAGCAGTGAACTGAGGAGAAGCACAGATACGCAGTATTTT
J gene: TRBJ2-1; D gene: .; clone size: .; V gene: TRBV9; CDR3 length: 15; CDR3 protein: CASSQNVLLNNEQFF; CDR3 DNA: TGTGCCAGCAGCCAAAATGTACTCCTCAACAATGAGCAGTTCTTC
J gene: TRBJ2-7; D gene: .; clone size: .; V gene: TRBV6-5; CDR3 length: 16; CDR3 protein: CASSSYETTGEVGQYF; CDR3 DNA: TGTGCCAGCAGTTCCTACGAGACCACAGGGGAGGTCGGGCAGTACTTC
J gene: TRBJ1-5; D gene: .; clone size: .; V gene: TRBV5-5; CDR3 length: 15; CDR3 protein: CASSQGAGANQPQHF; CDR3 DNA: TGTGCCAGCAGCCAAGGGGCGGGGGCCAATCAGCCCCAGCATTTT
J gene: TRBJ1-2; D gene: .; clone size: .; V gene: TRBV6-1; CDR3 length: 12; CDR3 protein: CASSADSYGYTF; CDR3 DNA: TGTGCCAGCAGTGCCGACTCATATGGCTACACCTTC
J gene: TRBJ2-1; D gene: TRBD2; clone size: .; V gene: TRBV19; CDR3 length: 14; CDR3 protein: CASSRSGLAGGQFF; CDR3 DNA: TGTGCCAGTAGTAGGTCGGGACTAGCGGGAGGACAGTTCTTC
J gene: TRBJ2-5; D gene: .; clone size: .; V gene: TRBV27; CDR3 length: 13; CDR3 protein: CASSLRVGETQYF; CDR3 DNA: TGTGCCAGCAGTTTAAGGGTCGGTGAGACCCAGTACTTC
J gene: TRBJ1-3; D gene: .; clone size: .; V gene: TRBV4-3; CDR3 length: 15; CDR3 protein: CASSQEIFSGNTIYF; CDR3 DNA: TGCGCCAGCAGCCAAGAGATTTTCTCTGGAAACACCATATATTTT
J gene: TRBJ2-2; D gene: TRBD2; clone size: once; V gene: TRBV5-1; CDR3 length: 17; CDR3 protein: CASSWSGGPSSTGELFF; CDR3 DNA: TGCGCCAGCAGCTGGTCGGGAGGGCCCTCAAGCACCGGGGAGCTGTTTTTT